The 5 T cell receptor beta chains reported below all come from one sample, sequenced in a study of cytomegalovirus exposure and HLA in healthy donors. The PCR was carried out with 60 Vbeta primers and 13 Jbeta primers. Clones were sequenced by immunoSEQ multiplex PCR, and TCRdb holds only the in-frame ones, with some missing. The sample has some 84,000 clones, 77% seen once. The sample consisted of PBMCs. The receptors derive from a boy between 5 and 17 years old in good health and CMV-seronegative.

The CDR3 DNA reads TGTGCCAGCAGTGACAGGGGAGGGGGGAATGGCTACACCTTC. Translation: CASSDRGGGNGYTF. J is TRBJ1-2 and V is TRBV6-1; TRBD1 is a possible D gene (6 bases). There are 14 residues in the CDR3. Between the trimmed V and J ends, which lost 3 bases and 6 bases, there was a span of 14 bases. CDR1 and CDR2 (germline): MNHNS, SASEGT.

This clone appeared once. V gene TRBV19 combines with J gene TRBJ1-2; maybe TRBD1 (6 bases). CDR1 LNHDA and CDR2 SQIVND come from the germline V gene (reference sequence). CDR3 length: 13 amino acids. V lost 5 bases and J 8 bases, leaving 15 bases between the germline ends. The CDR3 loop is CASSAGQLGGYTF. The DNA for the CDR3 is TGTGCCAGTAGTGCCGGACAGCTGGGGGGCTACACCTTC.

The rearrangement links TRBV4-3 to TRBJ2-1; D is perhaps TRBD2 (5 bases). The germline V gene encodes CDR1 LGHNA and CDR2 YSLEER. Trimming shortened V by 4 bases and J by 0 bases, and 10 bases separated the two germline ends. The CDR3 contains 15 residues. CDR3 protein: CASSPGLPSYNEQFF. The DNA of the CDR3 is TGCGCCAGCAGCCCCGGACTTCCCTCCTACAATGAGCAGTTCTTC.

In DNA, the CDR3 is TGTGCCAGCAGTTTAACAGTTACCTTCTACGAGCAGTACTTC. It is translated as CASSLTVTFYEQYF. The chain employs TRBV28 and TRBJ2-7; D is ambiguous. The CDR3 spans 14 residues. The germline V and J ends were trimmed by 2 bases and 3 bases, with 11 bases remaining between them. The germline CDR1 and CDR2 sequences are MDHEN and SYDVKM.

V usage is TRBV27 and J usage is TRBJ2-6; no definite D call. Germline V gene sequence: CDR1 MNHEY, CDR2 SMNVEV (reference sequence). The CDR3 consists of 13 residues. V shed 3 bases and J shed 4 bases, with 4 bases lying between them. The CDR3 bases are TGTGCCAGCAGTTTGCTAGGGGCCAACGTCCTGACTTTC. This translates into CASSLLGANVLTF. The full variable domain, with the rest looked up from reference TRBV27 and TRBJ2-6, is EAQVTQNPRYLITVTGKKLTVTCSQNMNHEYMSWYRQDPGLGLRQIYYSMNVEVTDKGDVPEGYKVSRKEKRNFPLILESPSPNQTSLYFCASSLLGANVLTFGAGSRLTVL.